This T cell receptor (beta chain) was sequenced in a study of regulatory T cells in long-lasting Graves disease. Specified time point: newly diagnosed GD, antithyroid drugs for less than 3 months. PBMC RNA served as the TCR library source. Germline-derived CDR1 and CDR2 are MNHNS and SASEGT. V lost 5 bases, J lost 11 bases, and 22 bases lay in between. This CDR3 has 16 residues. Arm-PCR of CDR3 regions with iRepertoire HTBI primers generated TCR beta libraries. TCRdb ran MiXCR on the multiplex PCR reads and lists one entry per CDR3 protein. The sample holds roughly 410,000 distinct CDR3 sequences; 14% to 15% are singletons and the top ten take 7.8%. These same records also appear under a second study, on T cells in Graves' hyperthyroidism and ophthalmopathy.

Sequenced material: peripheral blood mononuclear cells (PBMCs), taken at new diagnosis, from a patient treated with antithyroid drugs. The rearrangement uses TRBV6-1 and TRBJ1-6; no firm D call. The TCR was taken from a woman aged 40 to 55 with Graves disease. CDR3 region: CASSPALHPSGAPLHF. The CDR3 DNA is TGTGCCAGCAGTCCTGCACTACATCCTTCCGGCGCACCCCTCCACTTT.